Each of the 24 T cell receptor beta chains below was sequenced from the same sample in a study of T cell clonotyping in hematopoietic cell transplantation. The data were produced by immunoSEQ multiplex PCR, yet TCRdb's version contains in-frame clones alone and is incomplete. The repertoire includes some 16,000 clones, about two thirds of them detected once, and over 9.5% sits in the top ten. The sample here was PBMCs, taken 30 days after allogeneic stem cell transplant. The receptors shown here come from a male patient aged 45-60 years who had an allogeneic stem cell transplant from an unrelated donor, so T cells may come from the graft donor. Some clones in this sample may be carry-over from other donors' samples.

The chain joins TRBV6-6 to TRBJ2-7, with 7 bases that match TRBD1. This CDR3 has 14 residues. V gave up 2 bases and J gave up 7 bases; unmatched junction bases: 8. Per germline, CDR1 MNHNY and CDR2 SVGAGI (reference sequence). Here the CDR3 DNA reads TGTGCCAGCAGTTACGGGCCAGGGACAGTTGAGCAGTACTTC. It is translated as CASSYGPGTVEQYF.

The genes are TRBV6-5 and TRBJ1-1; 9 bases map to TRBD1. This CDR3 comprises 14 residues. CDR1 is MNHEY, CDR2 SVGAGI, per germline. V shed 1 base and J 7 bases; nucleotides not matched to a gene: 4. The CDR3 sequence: CASSYLGTGNEAFF. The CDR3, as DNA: TGTGCCAGCAGTTACTTAGGGACAGGGAATGAAGCTTTCTTT.

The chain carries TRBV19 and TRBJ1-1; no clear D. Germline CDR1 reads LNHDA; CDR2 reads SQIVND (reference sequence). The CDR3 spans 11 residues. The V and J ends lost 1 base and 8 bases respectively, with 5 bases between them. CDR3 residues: CASSIGREAFF. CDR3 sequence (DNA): TGTGCCAGTAGTATAGGGCGGGAAGCTTTCTTT.

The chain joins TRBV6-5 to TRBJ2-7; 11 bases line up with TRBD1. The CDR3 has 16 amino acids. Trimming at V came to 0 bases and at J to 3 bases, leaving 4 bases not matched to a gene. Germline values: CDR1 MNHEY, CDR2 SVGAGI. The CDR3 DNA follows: TGTGCCAGCAGTTACTCGGGGGACAGGGGGTTCTACGAGCAGTACTTC. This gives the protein CASSYSGDRGFYEQYF.

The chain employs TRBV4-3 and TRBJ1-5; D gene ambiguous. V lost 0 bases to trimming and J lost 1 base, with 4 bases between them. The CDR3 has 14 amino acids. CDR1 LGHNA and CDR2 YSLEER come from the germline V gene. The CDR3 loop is CASSQELSNQPQHF. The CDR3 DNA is TGCGCCAGCAGCCAAGAACTCAGCAATCAGCCCCAGCATTTT.

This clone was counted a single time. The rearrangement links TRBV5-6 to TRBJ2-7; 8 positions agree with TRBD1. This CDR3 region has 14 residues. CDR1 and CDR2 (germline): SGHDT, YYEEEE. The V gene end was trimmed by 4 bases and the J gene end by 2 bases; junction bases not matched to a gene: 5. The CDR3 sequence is CASSTGTGTYEQYF. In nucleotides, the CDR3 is TGTGCCAGCAGCACCGGGACAGGCACCTACGAGCAGTACTTC.

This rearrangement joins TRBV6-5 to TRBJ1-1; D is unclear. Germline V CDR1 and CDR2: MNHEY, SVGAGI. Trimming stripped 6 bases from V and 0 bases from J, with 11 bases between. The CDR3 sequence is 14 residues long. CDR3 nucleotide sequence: TGTGCCAGCAGCCGACGCGACATGAACACTGAAGCTTTCTTT. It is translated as CASSRRDMNTEAFF.

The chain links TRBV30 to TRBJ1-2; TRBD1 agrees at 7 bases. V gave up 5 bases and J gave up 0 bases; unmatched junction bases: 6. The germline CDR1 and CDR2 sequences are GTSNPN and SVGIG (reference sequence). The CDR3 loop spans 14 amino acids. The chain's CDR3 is CAWARDRTNYGYTF. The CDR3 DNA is TGTGCCTGGGCGAGGGACAGAACTAACTATGGCTACACCTTC.

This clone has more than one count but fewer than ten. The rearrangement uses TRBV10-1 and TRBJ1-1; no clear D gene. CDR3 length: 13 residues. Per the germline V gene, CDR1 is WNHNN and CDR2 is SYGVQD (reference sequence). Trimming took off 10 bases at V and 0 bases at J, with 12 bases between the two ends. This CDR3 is CATSGDLNTEAFF. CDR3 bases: TGCGCCACGTCGGGAGATTTGAACACTGAAGCTTTCTTT.

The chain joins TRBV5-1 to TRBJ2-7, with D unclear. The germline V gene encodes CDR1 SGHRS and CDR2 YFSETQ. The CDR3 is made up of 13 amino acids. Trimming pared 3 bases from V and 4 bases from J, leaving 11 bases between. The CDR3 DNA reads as TGCGCCAGCAGCTACGGTGGAGATTACGAGCAGTACTTC. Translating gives CASSYGGDYEQYF.

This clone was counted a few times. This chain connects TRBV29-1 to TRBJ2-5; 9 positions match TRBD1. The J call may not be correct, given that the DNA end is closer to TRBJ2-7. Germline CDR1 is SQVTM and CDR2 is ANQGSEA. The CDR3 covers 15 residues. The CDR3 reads CSVATGGIFSYEQYF. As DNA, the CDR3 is TGCAGCGTCGCCACAGGGGGCATCTTCTCCTACGAGCAGTACTTC.

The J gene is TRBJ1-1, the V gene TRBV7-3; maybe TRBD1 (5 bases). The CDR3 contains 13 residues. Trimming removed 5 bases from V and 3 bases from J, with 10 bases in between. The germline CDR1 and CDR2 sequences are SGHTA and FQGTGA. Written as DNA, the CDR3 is TGTGCCAGCAGCACGGGGCTATACACTGAAGCTTTCTTT. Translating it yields CASSTGLYTEAFF.

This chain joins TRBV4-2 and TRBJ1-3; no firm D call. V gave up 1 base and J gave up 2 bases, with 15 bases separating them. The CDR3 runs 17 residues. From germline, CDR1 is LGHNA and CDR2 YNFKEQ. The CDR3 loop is CASSQGAPGLTGNTIYF. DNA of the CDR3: TGTGCCAGCAGCCAAGGAGCCCCCGGACTTACTGGAAACACCATATATTTT.

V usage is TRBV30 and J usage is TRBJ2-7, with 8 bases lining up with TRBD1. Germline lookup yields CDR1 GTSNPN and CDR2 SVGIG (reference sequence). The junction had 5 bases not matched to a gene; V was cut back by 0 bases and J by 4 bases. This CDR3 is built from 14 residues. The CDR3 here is CAWSVGTGGYEQYF. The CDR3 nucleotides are TGTGCCTGGAGTGTAGGGACAGGCGGTTACGAGCAGTACTTC.

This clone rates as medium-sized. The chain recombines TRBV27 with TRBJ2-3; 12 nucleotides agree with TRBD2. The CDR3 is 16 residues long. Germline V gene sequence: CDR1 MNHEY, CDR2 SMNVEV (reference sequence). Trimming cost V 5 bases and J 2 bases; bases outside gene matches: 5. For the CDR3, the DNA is TGTGCCAGCAGTCCACGACTAGCGGGGGCCACAGATACGCAGTATTTT. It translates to CASSPRLAGATDTQYF.

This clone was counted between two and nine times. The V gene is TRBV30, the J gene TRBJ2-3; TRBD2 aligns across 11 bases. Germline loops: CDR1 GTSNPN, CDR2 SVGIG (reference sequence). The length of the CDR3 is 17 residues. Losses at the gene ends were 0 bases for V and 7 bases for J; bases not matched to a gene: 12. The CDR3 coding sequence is TGTGCCTGGAGTGTTGGATTAGCGGGAGGGACCTCTCATACGCAGTATTTT. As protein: CAWSVGLAGGTSHTQYF.

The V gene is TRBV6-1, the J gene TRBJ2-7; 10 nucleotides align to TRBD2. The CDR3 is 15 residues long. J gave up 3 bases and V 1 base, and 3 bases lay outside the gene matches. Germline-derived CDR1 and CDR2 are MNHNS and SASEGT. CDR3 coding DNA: TGTGCCAGCAGTGAAGAGTCTAGCGGGAGCTACGAGCAGTACTTC. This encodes CASSEESSGSYEQYF.

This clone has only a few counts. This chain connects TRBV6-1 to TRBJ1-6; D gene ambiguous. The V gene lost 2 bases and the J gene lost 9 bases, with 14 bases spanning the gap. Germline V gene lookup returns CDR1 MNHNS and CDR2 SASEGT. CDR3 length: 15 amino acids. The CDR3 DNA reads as TGTGCCAGCAGTGAAAGGGAGGGTACGACTTCACCCCTCCACTTT. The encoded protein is CASSEREGTTSPLHF.

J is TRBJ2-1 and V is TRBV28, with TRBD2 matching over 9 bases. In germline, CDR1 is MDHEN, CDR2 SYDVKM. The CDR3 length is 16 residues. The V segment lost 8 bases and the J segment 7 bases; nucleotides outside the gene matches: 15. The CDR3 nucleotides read TGTGCCAGCGGCGACGGAATAGCGGGAGTTAGGAATGAGCAGTTCTTC. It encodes CASGDGIAGVRNEQFF.

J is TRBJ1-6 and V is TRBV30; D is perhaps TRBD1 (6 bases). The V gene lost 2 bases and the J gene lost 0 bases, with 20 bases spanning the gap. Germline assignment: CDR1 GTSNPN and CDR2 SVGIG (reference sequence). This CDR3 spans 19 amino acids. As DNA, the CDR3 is TGTGCCTGGAGTCCTCCAGGGGCGATGGGGAGCTCCTATAATTCACCCCTCCACTTT. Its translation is CAWSPPGAMGSSYNSPLHF. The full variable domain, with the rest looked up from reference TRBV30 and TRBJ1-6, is SQTIHQWPATLVQPVGSPLSLECTVEGTSNPNLYWYRQAAGRGLQLLFYSVGIGQISSEVPQNLSASRPQDRQFILSSKKLLLSDSGFYLCAWSPPGAMGSSYNSPLHFGNGTRLTVT.

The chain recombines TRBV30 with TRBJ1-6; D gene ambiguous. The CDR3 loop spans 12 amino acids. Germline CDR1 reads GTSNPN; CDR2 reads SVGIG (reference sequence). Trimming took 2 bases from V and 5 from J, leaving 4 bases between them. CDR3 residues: CAWSLNNSPLHF. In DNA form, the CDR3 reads TGTGCCTGGAGTCTGAATAATTCACCCCTCCACTTT.

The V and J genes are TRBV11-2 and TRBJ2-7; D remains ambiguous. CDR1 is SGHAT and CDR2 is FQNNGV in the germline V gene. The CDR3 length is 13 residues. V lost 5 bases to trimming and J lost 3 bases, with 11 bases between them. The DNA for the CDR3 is TGTGCCAGCAGCCCGCGCCTATACTACGAGCAGTACTTC. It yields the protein CASSPRLYYEQYF.

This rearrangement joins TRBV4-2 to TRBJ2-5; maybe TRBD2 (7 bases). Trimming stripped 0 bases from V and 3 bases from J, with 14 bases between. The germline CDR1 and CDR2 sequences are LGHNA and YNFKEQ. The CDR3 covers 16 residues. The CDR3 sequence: CASSQDEAGAEETQYF. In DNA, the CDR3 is TGTGCCAGCAGCCAAGACGAGGCGGGGGCTGAAGAGACCCAGTACTTC.

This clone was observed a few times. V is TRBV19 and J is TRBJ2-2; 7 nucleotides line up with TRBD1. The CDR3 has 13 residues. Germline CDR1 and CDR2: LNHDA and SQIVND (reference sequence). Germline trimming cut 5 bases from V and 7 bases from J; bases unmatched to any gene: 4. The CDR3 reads CASSVTGNGELFF. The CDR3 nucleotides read TGTGCCAGTAGTGTGACAGGGAACGGGGAGCTGTTTTTT.